This TCR beta chain was documented in a study of blood T cell repertoires in COVID-19. V was pared by 6 bases and J by 6 bases, with 20 bases between. The CDR3 length is 15 residues. In germline, CDR1 is MNHEY, CDR2 SVGAGI. Sequencing used immunoSEQ multiplex PCR; TCRdb keeps in-frame clones, though not all of them. The sample lists about 200,000 clones; approximately 90% were seen once. Sample: peripheral blood. The rearrangement links TRBV6-5 to TRBJ1-2; D may be TRBD1 (5 bases). This receptor was obtained from a man aged 60 to 69 with COVID-19, enrolled during active disease. The CDR3 loop reads CASSASLWGEDGYTF. CDR3 bases: TGTGCCAGCAGCGCCAGCCTCTGGGGGGAGGATGGCTACACCTTC.